Each of the 16 T cell receptor beta chains below was sequenced from the same sample in a study of CD8 T cells in ankylosing spondylitis. General observations from the study: In ankylosing spondylitis blood, a motif of eight highly homologous TCR beta variants appeared characteristic.

The antigens for these receptors are not known. Using its own MiXCR run on the 5' RACE reads, TCRdb lists one record per CDR3 protein. The table shows about 540,000 distinct CDR3 sequences, with roughly an eighth occurring only once. The sample consisted of blood, either unsorted or a sorted T cell fraction (not recorded which). The receptors stem from a male donor with ankylosing spondylitis.

This clonotype was recorded a few times. The V gene is TRBV7-9, the J gene TRBJ2-6; 11 bases are shared with TRBD1. The CDR3 totals 17 residues. Germline trimming cut 5 bases from V and 3 bases from J; bases unmatched to any gene: 6. In germline, CDR1 is SEHNR, CDR2 FQNEAQ (reference sequence). The DNA for the CDR3 is TGTGCCAGCAGCCCCCGGACAGGGGGCATTGGGGCCAACGTCCTGACTTTC. This codes for CASSPRTGGIGANVLTF.

V usage is TRBV4-2 and J usage is TRBJ1-3; D is ambiguous. The germline CDR1 and CDR2 sequences are LGHNA and YNFKEQ. The CDR3 sequence is 17 residues long. V was clipped by 0 bases and J by 2 bases, with 14 bases between them. This chain's CDR3 is CASSQEGLGVTGNTIYF. DNA of the CDR3: TGTGCCAGCAGCCAAGAGGGGTTGGGAGTTACTGGAAACACCATATATTTT.

CDR3 sequence reads: CASSLGGGESPLHF. The CDR3 DNA is TGTGCCAGCAGCTTAGGAGGGGGTGAATCACCCCTCCACTTT. The chain combines TRBV7-9 with TRBJ1-6, with D possibly being TRBD1 (6 bases). V gave up 1 base and J gave up 10 bases, with 11 bases separating them. The CDR3 runs 14 residues. Germline lookup yields CDR1 SEHNR and CDR2 FQNEAQ (reference sequence).

This clonotype was observed a few times. The rearrangement links TRBV5-1 to TRBJ2-1, with 12 bases aligning to TRBD2. The germline V gene has CDR1 SGHRS and CDR2 YFSETQ. Trimming cost V 4 bases and J 6 bases; bases outside gene matches: 8. CDR3 size: 16 residues. The CDR3 region has the DNA TGCGCCAGCAGCAGTATACTAGCGGGAGGTGCCAATGAGCAGTTCTTC. Protein sequence: CASSSILAGGANEQFF.

This clonotype was seen more than once but under ten times. J is TRBJ1-2 and V is TRBV20-1; 10 bases line up with TRBD1. The CDR3 has 12 amino acids. V lost 6 bases to trimming and J lost 8 bases; unmatched junction nucleotides: 6. Germline loops: CDR1 DFQATT, CDR2 SNEGSKA (reference sequence). The CDR3 nucleotides are TGCAGTGCCCGGACAGGGGGTAGCGGCTACACCTTC. This encodes CSARTGGSGYTF.

V usage is TRBV7-2 and J usage is TRBJ2-5, with 7 positions matching TRBD2. The junction had 15 bases not matched to a gene; V was cut back by 0 bases and J by 5 bases. Germline V gene sequence: CDR1 SGHTA, CDR2 FQGNSA. This CDR3 is built from 18 residues. The CDR3 coding sequence is TGTGCCAGCAGCTTAGCTTCGCTGGGGGGGACTGCTGGTGAGACCCAGTACTTC. This sequence encodes CASSLASLGGTAGETQYF.

The J gene is TRBJ2-5, the V gene TRBV20-1; 7 bases agree with TRBD1. There are 16 residues in the CDR3. The V segment lost 8 bases and the J segment 0 bases; nucleotides outside the gene matches: 15. Germline values: CDR1 DFQATT, CDR2 SNEGSKA (reference sequence). CDR3 bases: TGCAGTACGATACCCCAGGACAGGACCTACCAAGAGACCCAGTACTTC. This encodes CSTIPQDRTYQETQYF.

This chain uses TRBV15 with TRBJ1-1, with D unresolved. V lost 3 bases and J lost 3, with 11 bases in between. This CDR3 region has 14 residues. CDR1 is LNHNV, CDR2 YYDKDF, per germline (reference sequence). The DNA of the CDR3 is TGTGCCACCAGCAGGGACTTGCGAGACACTGAAGCTTTCTTT. Its protein is CATSRDLRDTEAFF. Full variable domain (outside the CDR3, taken from reference TRBV15 and TRBJ1-1): DAMVIQNPRYQVTQFGKPVTLSCSQTLNHNVMYWYQQKSSQAPKLLFHYYDKDFNNEADTPDNFQSRRPNTSFCFLDIRSPGLGDTAMYLCATSRDLRDTEAFFGQGTRLTVV.

This clonotype was picked up many times. V and J are TRBV12-3 or TRBV12-4 and TRBJ2-1; TRBD1 matches at 7 bases. The CDR3 contains 15 residues. V gave up 7 bases and J gave up 0 bases; unmatched junction bases: 6. The CDR3 bases are TGTGCCAGCACCGGGGACAGAAACTCCTACAATGAGCAGTTCTTC. Residues: CASTGDRNSYNEQFF.

This clonotype was counted many times. The chain employs TRBV6-2 or TRBV6-3 and TRBJ1-2, with D perhaps matching TRBD1 (5 bases). CDR3 length: 12 amino acids. V lost 2 bases, J lost 9 bases, and 10 bases lay in between. The germline CDR1 and CDR2 sequences are MNHEY and SVGEGT. In DNA, the CDR3 is TGTGCCAGCAGTTACGAGGGGACGCGCTACACCTTC. It encodes CASSYEGTRYTF.

The chain links TRBV7-9 to TRBJ2-7, with D perhaps matching TRBD2 (6 bases). The CDR3 is made up of 15 amino acids. Germline CDR1 is SEHNR and CDR2 is FQNEAQ (reference sequence). The V and J ends lost 5 bases and 5 bases respectively, with 19 bases between them. CDR3 amino acids: CASSPTGTRVNEQYF. The DNA of the CDR3 is TGTGCCAGCAGCCCCACCGGGACTCGAGTTAACGAGCAGTACTTC.

J is TRBJ2-3 and V is TRBV20-1; TRBD2 matches at 9 bases. V trimming: 6 bases; J trimming: 1 base; junction bases outside the gene matches: 5. The CDR3 extends over 14 amino acids. From germline, CDR1 is DFQATT and CDR2 SNEGSKA (reference sequence). The CDR3 sequence: CSASSGSGTDTQYF. The CDR3 bases are TGCAGTGCAAGTAGCGGGAGCGGCACAGATACGCAGTATTTT.

J is TRBJ1-5 and V is TRBV4-1, with 7 bases matching TRBD1. Germline V gene sequence: CDR1 MGHRA, CDR2 YSYEKL. CDR3 length: 19 amino acids. V shed 2 bases, J shed 1 base, and the junction held 14 bases outside the gene matches. The DNA for the CDR3 is TGCGCCAGCAGCCAAAAGTCGTCAGGGGGATTGGTAAGCAATCAGCCCCAGCATTTT. It encodes CASSQKSSGGLVSNQPQHF.

This clonotype was counted between two and nine times. This chain uses TRBV29-1 with TRBJ1-1, with D possibly matching TRBD1 (5 bases). Germline lookup yields CDR1 SQVTM and CDR2 ANQGSEA. V was shortened by 5 bases and J by 5 bases, with 18 bases between the two germline ends. CDR3 length: 14 amino acids. In nucleotides, the CDR3 is TGCAGCGTTCTGAGGGACGCCTGGGGGACTGAAGCTTTCTTT. The encoded protein is CSVLRDAWGTEAFF.

This clonotype turned up a few times. The chain couples TRBV24-1 to TRBJ1-2, with TRBD1 matching 12 bases. With V trimmed by 3 bases and J by 8 bases, 6 bases remained unmatched. The CDR3 consists of 15 residues. From germline, CDR1 is KGHDR and CDR2 SFDVKD. The CDR3 sequence: CATSDPGQGARGYTF. DNA of the CDR3: TGTGCCACCAGTGATCCGGGACAGGGGGCGCGAGGCTACACCTTC.

This clonotype showed up many times. For the CDR3, the DNA is TGCGCCAGCCGACCAGCGGGAGTCGAGCAGTTCTTC. This codes for CASRPAGVEQFF. The rearrangement joins TRBV5-1 to TRBJ2-1; 8 bases are shared with TRBD2. The germline V gene has CDR1 SGHRS and CDR2 YFSETQ. V shed 7 bases and J 10 bases; nucleotides not matched to a gene: 7. The CDR3 contains 12 residues.